This is a list of T cell receptor beta chains from one sample in a study of blood T cell repertoires in COVID-19. The table came from immunoSEQ multiplex PCR; TCRdb's copy has only in-frame clones and leaves some out. The table has about 160,000 clones, around 82% seen once; the top ten hold roughly an eighth. The sequencing input was peripheral blood. The source of these receptors is a man younger than 35 with active or convalescent COVID-19. Both conserved end residues are part of each CDR3. The D gene is left open where the match is weak. Where a row states a size, it is once, few, many or the class of an expanded clone; other rows omit it.

D gene	V gene	J gene	clone size	CDR3 DNA	CDR3 protein
TRBD1	TRBV7-2	TRBJ2-1	-	TGTGCCAGCAGCTCCGACCGGGACAGGGCTGGCAATGAGCAGTTCTTC	CASSSDRDRAGNEQFF
TRBD1	TRBV5-1	TRBJ2-7	few	TGCGCCAGCAGCGATACAAGGACAGGGGGCGCCTACGAGCAGTACTTC	CASSDTRTGGAYEQYF
TRBD1	TRBV14	TRBJ2-1	-	TGTGCCAGCAGCCACCGACAGGGTTCCTACAATGAGCAGTTCTTC	CASSHRQGSYNEQFF
TRBD1	TRBV6-5	TRBJ1-2	-	TGTGCCAGCAGGCAGGGGGGAAGAGCTGGCTACACCTTC	CASRQGGRAGYTF
TRBD1	TRBV7-8	TRBJ2-7	-	TGTGCCAGCAGCTTAGGGGTGGACAGGGGGCTTTACGAGCAGTACTTC	CASSLGVDRGLYEQYF
TRBD2	TRBV11-2	TRBJ2-3	-	TGTGCCAGCAGCTTATGGACGGGGGGGCCAGCAGATACGCAGTATTTT	CASSLWTGGPADTQYF
TRBD1	TRBV7-2	TRBJ1-1	-	TGTGCCAGCAGCCATCCGGGACAGGGAAGGACTGAAGCTTTCTTT	CASSHPGQGRTEAFF
-	TRBV4-2	TRBJ1-1	-	TGTGCCAGCACTACAGGGCCAAACACTGAAGCTTTCTTT	CASTTGPNTEAFF
TRBD2	TRBV11-1	TRBJ2-1	-	TGTGCCAGCAAGCAAGCGGGGGGTCGGACCTACAATGAGCAGTTCTTC	CASKQAGGRTYNEQFF
-	TRBV2	TRBJ1-6	-	TGTGCCAGCAGTGAGGACAGAAGTTATTCACCCCTCCACTTT	CASSEDRSYSPLHF
TRBD2	TRBV28	TRBJ2-7	-	TGTGCCAGCAGCACCTTAAGTCGGGGGGGCGAGCAGTACTTC	CASSTLSRGGEQYF
-	TRBV5-6	TRBJ1-1	few	TGTGCCAGCAGCTTCCTATTCAGGGTTGAAGCTTTCTTT	CASSFLFRVEAFF
TRBD1	TRBV19	TRBJ2-6	once	TGTGCCAGTAGTATGCGAGGACAGGTCGCCTCTGGGGCCAACGTCCTGACTTTC	CASSMRGQVASGANVLTF
TRBD2	TRBV19	TRBJ2-5	-	TGTGCCAGTAGTATAGCGGGACTAGCGGGGGGAAGAGAGACCCAGTACTTC	CASSIAGLAGGRETQYF
-	TRBV4-1	TRBJ1-5	-	TGCGCCAGCAGCCATTCCGTACAGGGCAATCAGCCCCAGCATTTT	CASSHSVQGNQPQHF
-	TRBV28	TRBJ1-5	once	TGTGCCAGCAGTTTACCGACAGTTAGCAATCAGCCCCAGCATTTT	CASSLPTVSNQPQHF
-	TRBV24-1	TRBJ1-1	few	TGTGCCACCAGTGATAACAAGAACACTGAAGCTTTCTTT	CATSDNKNTEAFF